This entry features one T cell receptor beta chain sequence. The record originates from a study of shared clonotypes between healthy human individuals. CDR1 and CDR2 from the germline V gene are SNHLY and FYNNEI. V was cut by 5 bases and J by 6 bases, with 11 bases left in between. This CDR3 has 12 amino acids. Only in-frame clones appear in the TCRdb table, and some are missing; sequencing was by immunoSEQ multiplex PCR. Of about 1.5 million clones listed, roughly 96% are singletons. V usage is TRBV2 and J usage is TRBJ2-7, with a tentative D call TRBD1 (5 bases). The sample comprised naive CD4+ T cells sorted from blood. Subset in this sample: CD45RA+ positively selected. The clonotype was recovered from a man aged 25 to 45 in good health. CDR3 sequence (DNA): TGTGCCAGCAGTACTCAGGGTCGCGAGCAGTACTTC. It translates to CASSTQGREQYF.